Each of the 24 T cell receptor beta chains below was sequenced from the same sample in a study of T cells in Graves' hyperthyroidism and ophthalmopathy. From RNA transcripts, TCR beta CDR3 regions were amplified. Primed by the HTBI set, a first-round RT-PCR was run on the TCR CDR3. In TCRdb, the multiplex PCR reads were re-called with MiXCR into one record per CDR3 protein. This table holds hundreds of thousands of distinct CDR3 sequences, roughly 32% found once. The sample comprised blood. These receptors were obtained from a woman in her 40s with Graves' hyperthyroidism.

Concerning this clonotype: Sequence at one end of the junction differs from germline and may be a read error. The chain couples TRBV5-1 to TRBJ1-2; D possibly corresponds to TRBD1 (5 bases). The CDR3 is 15 residues long. Per the germline V gene, CDR1 is SGHRS and CDR2 is YFSETQ. The CDR3 protein is CASSQDLGGLHGYTF. The CDR3 nucleotides read TGTGCCAGCAGCCAAGATCTTGGGGGTCTCCATGGCTACACCTTC.

The chain combines TRBV6-5 with TRBJ2-2, with D hard to call. The CDR3 length is 15 residues. CDR1 and CDR2 (germline): MNHEY, SVGAGI. V shed 2 bases and J shed 1 base, with 8 bases lying between them. The CDR3 loop reads CASSYGPRNTGELFF. CDR3 nucleotide sequence: TGTGCCAGCAGTTACGGGCCAAGGAACACCGGGGAGCTGTTTTTT.

The chain recombines TRBV27 with TRBJ2-7; no firm D call. The CDR3 contains 12 residues. Trimming stripped 5 bases from V and 5 bases from J, with 10 bases between. The germline CDR1 and CDR2 sequences are MNHEY and SMNVEV (reference sequence). The CDR3 loop is CASSPTPHEQYF. Written as DNA, the CDR3 is TGTGCCAGCAGTCCAACCCCCCACGAGCAGTACTTC.

The table lists this clonotype with a few counts. The chain has TRBV7-9 and TRBJ1-3, with a weak D call TRBD1 (6 bases). Trimming removed 4 bases at V and 0 bases at J, with 13 bases between. The CDR3 loop spans 16 amino acids. CDR1 SEHNR and CDR2 FQNEAQ come from the germline V gene (reference sequence). The CDR3 nucleotides are TGTGCCAGCAGCTGGGGGGCGGGGCTCTCTGGAAACACCATATATTTT. It specifies CASSWGAGLSGNTIYF.

This clonotype was detected ten times or more. The chain joins TRBV12-3 or TRBV12-4 to TRBJ2-7; D perhaps matches TRBD2 (6 bases). The CDR3 runs to 12 residues. Trimming left V 5 bases short and J 5 bases short, with 10 bases between. The CDR3, as DNA: TGTGCCAGCAGTCCAGGAGGGAACGAGCAGTACTTC. It translates to CASSPGGNEQYF.

This clonotype was counted between two and nine times. This sequence joins TRBV10-3 and TRBJ2-2; D gene ambiguous. There are 17 residues in the CDR3. The V gene's germline CDR1 is ENHRY and CDR2 SYGVKD. V was cut by 0 bases and J by 2 bases, with 13 bases left in between. CDR3 DNA: TGTGCCATCAGTGAGTCCTCCGGTCCTATAAACACCGGGGAGCTGTTTTTT. This sequence encodes CAISESSGPINTGELFF.

This clonotype was detected only a few times. The chain employs TRBV5-1 and TRBJ2-7; TRBD2 matches 10 bases. The CDR3 length is 16 residues. Germline V CDR1 and CDR2: SGHRS, YFSETQ. Trimming took 1 base from V and 6 from J; bases not matched to a gene: 10. The CDR3 DNA reads as TGCGCCAGCAGCTTGCGACTAGCGGGCCCGTCGGGCGAGCAGTACTTC. It encodes CASSLRLAGPSGEQYF.

This clonotype was recorded a few times. V usage is TRBV11-2 and J usage is TRBJ2-5; D unclear. CDR3 length: 16 residues. Germline V gene data show CDR1 as SGHAT and CDR2 as FQNNGV. V shed 5 bases and J shed 3 bases, with 19 bases lying between them. CDR3 region: CASSQSGIRSEETQYF. For the CDR3, the DNA is TGTGCCAGCAGCCAATCCGGAATCCGTTCCGAAGAGACCCAGTACTTC.

V and J are TRBV6-5 and TRBJ2-7, with a weak D call TRBD1 (5 bases). V was cut by 1 base and J by 4 bases, with 14 bases left in between. Looked up from germline, CDR1 is MNHEY and CDR2 is SVGAGI. The CDR3 runs 15 residues. As DNA, the CDR3 is TGTGCCAGCAGTTACTGGAACCAAGGGGTGTACGAGCAGTACTTC. It specifies CASSYWNQGVYEQYF.

A few counts support this clonotype. CDR3 amino acids: CASSYPWGGTEAFF. For the CDR3, the DNA is TGTGCCAGCAGTTACCCTTGGGGGGGCACTGAAGCTTTCTTT. V gene TRBV6-2 or TRBV6-3 combines with J gene TRBJ1-1; a possible D gene is TRBD1 (5 bases). Between the trimmed V and J ends, which lost 2 bases and 4 bases, there was a span of 11 bases. There are 14 residues in the CDR3. From germline, CDR1 is MNHEY and CDR2 SVGEGT.

The genes are TRBV7-9 and TRBJ2-2; D not certain. The CDR3 covers 17 residues. Trimming cost V 4 bases and J 4 bases, with 19 bases left between them. Looked up from germline, CDR1 is SEHNR and CDR2 is FQNEAQ (reference sequence). The CDR3 reads CASSSSASSTGTGELFF. The CDR3, as DNA: TGTGCCAGCAGCTCTAGTGCTAGTTCGACGGGCACCGGGGAGCTGTTTTTT.

This clonotype appeared many times. This chain joins TRBV4-1 and TRBJ2-7, with D tentatively TRBD1 (6 bases). CDR1 is MGHRA, CDR2 YSYEKL, per germline. Between the trimmed V and J ends, which lost 1 base and 0 bases, there was a span of 7 bases. This CDR3 comprises 14 residues. CDR3 in amino acids: CASSQVDSSYEQYF. CDR3 nucleotide sequence: TGCGCCAGCAGCCAAGTGGACAGCTCCTACGAGCAGTACTTC.

This clonotype was detected once. The junction does not match germline at one end; this may be a read error. V is TRBV7-2 and J is TRBJ2-7; 8 bases are a match to TRBD1. From germline, CDR1 is SGHTA and CDR2 FQGNSA. The CDR3 consists of 14 residues. The CDR3 coding sequence is TGTGCCAGCGAGACCGGGACAGGTGACTCCGAGCGGTACTTC. Translated, it gives CASETGTGDSERYF.

In its sample, this clonotype was seen a few times. An end of the junction differs from the germline gene, which may be a read error. This chain links TRBV7-3 with TRBJ1-1, with a weak D call TRBD1 (5 bases). The CDR3 runs 16 residues. The germline V gene encodes CDR1 SGHTA and CDR2 FQGTGA. CDR3 amino acids: CASSQVGRGGITEAFF. CDR3 DNA sequence: TGCGCCAGCAGCCAAGTCGGTAGGGGCGGGATCACTGAAGCTTTCTTT.

The chain employs TRBV12-3 or TRBV12-4 and TRBJ1-1; the D is unclear. Trimming removed 5 bases at V and 0 bases at J, with 16 bases between. CDR3 length: 16 residues. The DNA for the CDR3 is TGTGCCAGCAGTCCTCGCCGCGTCATGGTGAACACTGAAGCTTTCTTT. This encodes CASSPRRVMVNTEAFF.

In this sample, this clonotype turned up a few times. The chain joins TRBV19 to TRBJ2-5; 10 bases line up with TRBD2. Germline V gives CDR1 LNHDA, CDR2 SQIVND (reference sequence). V shed 7 bases and J 4 bases; nucleotides not matched to a gene: 21. The CDR3 sequence is 19 residues long. The CDR3 protein is CASTRSAPAGGRSGETQYF. As DNA, the CDR3 is TGTGCCAGTACCCGTAGTGCCCCAGCGGGAGGGCGATCTGGAGAGACCCAGTACTTC.

This clonotype was counted a few times. V usage is TRBV6-5 and J usage is TRBJ1-3; 9 nucleotides match TRBD1. CDR3 length equals 15 residues. V gave up 0 bases and J gave up 9 bases; unmatched junction bases: 6. The germline gives CDR1 MNHEY, CDR2 SVGAGI. CDR3 in amino acids: CASSYSWDRDATIYF. Here the CDR3 DNA reads TGTGCCAGCAGTTACTCCTGGGACAGGGATGCCACCATATATTTT.

The rearrangement links TRBV2 to TRBJ2-7; possible D gene TRBD1, 6 bases. The CDR3 sequence is 16 residues long. CDR1 and CDR2 (germline): SNHLY, FYNNEI. V was shortened by 8 bases and J by 2 bases, with 22 bases between the two germline ends. The CDR3 DNA reads TGTGCCAGCTTACAGCCCATCGGACAGATTACCTACGAGCAGTACTTC. Residues: CASLQPIGQITYEQYF. The full variable domain, completed using reference TRBV2 and TRBJ2-7, is EPEVTQTPSHQVTQMGQEVILRCVPISNHLYFYWYRQILGQKVEFLVSFYNNEISEKSEIFDDQFSVERPDGSNFTLKIRSTKLEDSAMYFCASLQPIGQITYEQYFGPGTRLTVT.

This clonotype was recorded at least ten times. The chain uses TRBV9 and TRBJ1-1; weak D call: TRBD1 (5 bases). The CDR3 loop spans 14 amino acids. Germline V gene sequence: CDR1 SGDLS, CDR2 YYNGEE. The V gene lost 2 bases and the J gene lost 4 bases, with 12 bases spanning the gap. The CDR3 DNA reads TGTGCCAGCAGCGTGTGTAGGGGTTGCACTGAAGCTTTCTTT. It specifies CASSVCRGCTEAFF. The full variable domain, its missing parts supplied by reference TRBV9 and TRBJ1-1, is DSGVTQTPKHLITATGQRVTLRCSPRSGDLSVYWYQQSLDQGLQFLIQYYNGEERAKGNILERFSAQQFPDLHSELNLSSLELGDSALYFCASSVCRGCTEAFFGQGTRLTVV.

This clonotype was seen many times. This chain links TRBV10-3 with TRBJ1-2; D may be TRBD1 (5 bases). V lost 0 bases, J lost 2 bases, and 10 bases lay in between. CDR3 length equals 15 residues. Per germline, CDR1 ENHRY and CDR2 SYGVKD. CDR3 sequence reads: CAISESTGTNYGYTF. The CDR3, as DNA: TGTGCCATCAGTGAGTCAACAGGCACAAACTATGGCTACACCTTC.

There are many counts of this clonotype. The chain combines TRBV7-2 with TRBJ1-5; no clear D gene. The V and J ends lost 3 bases and 4 bases respectively, with 13 bases between them. The CDR3 spans 15 residues. Germline values: CDR1 SGHTA, CDR2 FQGNSA. The DNA of the CDR3 is TGTGCCAGCAGCTTTCTGCCCGGGTCAAATCAGCCCCAGCATTTT. Amino acid sequence: CASSFLPGSNQPQHF.

J is TRBJ1-1 and V is TRBV4-3, with unresolved D. The V and J ends lost 7 bases and 0 bases respectively, with 18 bases between them. Germline values: CDR1 LGHNA, CDR2 YSLEER. CDR3 size: 16 residues. The CDR3 sequence: CASTISLRGMNTEAFF. In nucleotides, the CDR3 is TGCGCCAGCACCATTAGTCTCCGTGGGATGAACACTGAAGCTTTCTTT.

This chain connects TRBV5-4 to TRBJ2-3; D tentatively fits TRBD1 or TRBD2 (5 bases each). Trimming left V 0 bases short and J 5 bases short, with 7 bases between. Germline V gene data show CDR1 as SGHNT and CDR2 as YYREEE (reference sequence). The CDR3 contains 13 residues. This chain's CDR3 is CASSLVGEDTQYF. CDR3 nucleotides: TGTGCCAGCAGCTTGGTGGGGGAAGATACGCAGTATTTT.

J is TRBJ1-1 and V is TRBV7-2; TRBD1 matches at 8 bases. Germline CDR1 reads SGHTA; CDR2 reads FQGNSA. The CDR3 runs to 13 residues. The V gene end was trimmed by 5 bases and the J gene end by 6 bases; junction bases not matched to a gene: 5. The CDR3 DNA sequence: TGTGCCAGCAGCGCAGGACAGGGACCTGAAGCTTTCTTT. Translating it yields CASSAGQGPEAFF. The full variable domain, with the rest looked up from reference TRBV7-2 and TRBJ1-1, is GAGVSQSPSNKVTEKGKDVELRCDPISGHTALYWYRQSLGQGLEFLIYFQGNSAPDKSGLPSDRFSAERTGGSVSTLTIQRTQQEDSAVYLCASSAGQGPEAFFGQGTRLTVV.